The 13 T cell receptor beta chains presented below share a single source sample, sequenced in a study of tissue T cells after allogeneic stem cell transplantation. Sequencing used immunoSEQ multiplex PCR; TCRdb keeps in-frame clones, though not all of them. The data contain around 6,800 clones, approximately 34% of them singletons. Documented time point: mouse harvest day 14 after allogeneic transplant. Each mouse received 10^7 T-cell-depleted marrow cells plus 10^6 splenic CD5+ T cells by tail vein. The material sequenced was skin. These receptors all come from a female BALB/c mouse given C57BL/6 T cells with graft-versus-host disease after an allogeneic hematopoietic cell transplant.

By sample fraction, this clone is medium-sized (0.01 to 0.1%). The gene names here belong to mouse. The read finishes 1 residue shy of the CDR3 end, and the germline J gene is used to complete it. The genes are TRBV23 and TRBJ2-5. Germline CDR1 is KGHTA and CDR2 is FQNQQP. This CDR3 contains 15 residues. CDR3 sequence: CSSSQSGAAQDTQYF. CDR3 DNA, as far as it was read: TGCTCCAGCAGTCAATCGGGGGCGGCCCAAGACACCCAGTAC.

This clone was seen a handful of times. Gene names and germline match the mouse. Read coverage stops 1 residue before the CDR3 terminus; the germline J gene supplies the remainder. The V and J genes are TRBV13-2 and TRBJ1-1, with 9 bases that match TRBD1. This CDR3 contains 14 residues. With V trimmed by 3 bases and J by 0 bases, 0 bases remained unmatched. Looked up from germline, CDR1 is NNHNN and CDR2 is SYGAGS (reference sequence). The CDR3 here is CASGGDRANTEVFF. CDR3 bases read: TGTGCCAGCGGTGGGGACAGGGCAAACACAGAAGTCTTC.

As to this clone: Mouse gene names and germline throughout. Read data end 1 residue before the CDR3 end; the end is taken from the germline J gene. The gene calls are TRBV26 and TRBJ1-3; D ambiguous. The CDR3 has 15 residues. Trimming stripped 0 bases from V and 0 bases from J, with 6 bases between. Germline V gene data show CDR1 as KGHPV and CDR2 as FQNQEV (reference sequence). CDR3 sequence reads: CASSLSTNSGNTLYF. The covered CDR3 bases are TGTGCCAGCAGTCTGTCGACAAATTCTGGAAATACGCTCTAT.

Worth noting for this clone: One base away lies a much larger clone, so this may be a sequencing read error. Gene names refer to mouse genes. Read sequence stops 1 residue before the CDR3 end, and the germline J gene provides the missing end. Other DNA variants within this sample encode the same CDR3. This chain links TRBV1 with TRBJ1-1; 11 bases are a match to TRBD1. The CDR3 length is 14 residues. Germline CDR1 and CDR2: NSQYPW and LRSPGD (reference sequence). The ends lost 3 bases at V and 5 bases at J; junction bases unmatched: 2. The CDR3 region is CTCSARDRGTEVFF. The covered CDR3 bases are TGCACCTGCAGTGCCCGGGACAGGGGGACAGAAGTCTTC. The variable domain in full, completed from reference TRBV1 and TRBJ1-1, reads VTLLEQNPRWRLVPRGQAVNLRCILKNSQYPWMSWYQQDLQKQLQWLFTLRSPGDKEVKSLPGADYLATRVTDTELRLQVANMSQGRTLYCTCSARDRGTEVFFGKGTRLTVV.

Concerning this clone itself: Germline and genes: mouse. Read sequence stops 1 residue before the CDR3 end, and the germline J gene provides the missing end. V and J are TRBV13-3 and TRBJ2-4; 7 bases fit TRBD1. Germline CDR1 and CDR2: NNHDY and SYVADS. V lost 0 bases, J lost 1 base, and 2 bases stayed unmatched. The CDR3 extends over 15 amino acids. CDR3 residues: CASSDDRGGQNTLYF. The covered CDR3 bases are TGTGCCAGCAGTGATGACAGGGGCGGTCAAAACACCTTGTAC. The variable domain in full, with the rest retrieved from reference TRBV13-3 and TRBJ2-4, is EAAVTQSPRSKVAVTGGKVTLSCHQTNNHDYMYWYRQDTGHGLRLIHYSYVADSTEKGDIPDGYKASRPSQENFSLILELASLSQTAVYFCASSDDRGGQNTLYFGAGTRLSVL.

This clone is termed medium-sized. Genes and germline are mouse. The read comes to an end 1 residue before the CDR3 does, leaving the germline J gene to fill in the end. Other DNA variants within this sample encode the same CDR3. The rearrangement joins TRBV26 to TRBJ2-7; 11 bases are shared with TRBD2. The junction had 2 bases not matched to a gene; V was cut back by 3 bases and J by 4 bases. CDR1 is KGHPV, CDR2 FQNQEV, per germline (reference sequence). The CDR3 spans 14 residues. This CDR3 reads CASSLRDWGYEQYF. CDR3 DNA, as far as it was read: TGTGCCAGCAGTCTCCGGGACTGGGGGTATGAACAGTAC.

In the case of this clone: The gene names given are mouse names. The sequence runs out 1 residue before the end of the CDR3; the remainder is reconstructed from the germline J gene. The gene calls are TRBV20 and TRBJ2-5; D call uncertain. This CDR3 is 13 amino acids long. V was shortened by 1 base and J by 0 bases, with 5 bases between the two germline ends. Germline V CDR1 and CDR2: GFQATS, STVNSAI. CDR3 DNA (partial): TGTGGTGCTAGGGGGGTTAACCAAGACACCCAGTAC. Protein: CGARGVNQDTQY. The complete CDR3 reads CGARGVNQDTQYF.

Within the sample, this clone is medium-sized (0.01 to 0.1%). Genes and germline come from the mouse. The read is 1 residue too short to cover the CDR3 end, so that end is filled in from the germline J gene. Other DNA variants within this sample encode the same CDR3. The V gene is TRBV26, the J gene TRBJ1-1; D not resolved. The CDR3 has 13 amino acids. From germline, CDR1 is KGHPV and CDR2 FQNQEV (reference sequence). The V gene lost 3 bases and the J gene lost 1 base, with 6 bases spanning the gap. This CDR3 is CASSLSRNTEVFF. The DNA read from the CDR3 is TGTGCCAGCAGTCTCAGCAGAAACACAGAAGTCTTC.

As concerns this clone: All gene names here are mouse names. The read halts 1 residue ahead of the CDR3 end, with the missing end drawn from the germline J gene. V and J are TRBV16 and TRBJ2-5; 12 bases are a match to TRBD2. The germline V gene encodes CDR1 SGHSA and CDR2 FRNQAP. Germline trimming cut 5 bases from V and 2 bases from J; bases unmatched to any gene: 5. The CDR3 runs to 16 residues. The CDR3 spells CASSIQDWGGQDTQYF. Partial CDR3 DNA: TGTGCAAGCAGCATACAGGACTGGGGGGGCCAAGACACCCAGTAC.

As regards this clone: Gene names are the mouse ones. The CDR3 extends 1 residue past the end of the read, so its final part is completed from the germline J gene. This sequence joins TRBV12-1 and TRBJ2-7; 10 bases line up with TRBD2. V trimming: 3 bases; J trimming: 6 bases; junction bases outside the gene matches: 1. This CDR3 is 12 amino acids long. Germline CDR1 reads SGHSN; CDR2 reads HYEKVE. The CDR3 loop is CASSGLGVEQYF. Partial CDR3 DNA: TGTGCCAGCTCTGGACTGGGGGTTGAACAGTAC. The entire variable domain, with the rest obtained from reference TRBV12-1 and TRBJ2-7, is as follows: DSGVVQSPRHIIKEKGGRSVLTCIPISGHSNVVWYQQTLGKELKFLIQHYEKVERDKGFLPSRFSVQQFDDYHSEMNMSALELEDSAMYFCASSGLGVEQYFGPGTRLTVL.

By its share, this clone is medium-sized. Genes and germline come from the mouse. The read is 1 residue too short to cover the CDR3 end, so that end is filled in from the germline J gene. The gene calls are TRBV2 and TRBJ2-2; possible D gene TRBD1, 5 bases. CDR1 and CDR2 from the germline V gene are LGHNA and YSYQKL. The germline V and J ends were trimmed by 1 base and 2 bases, with 5 bases remaining between them. This CDR3 spans 14 amino acids. CDR3 in amino acids: CASSQGQNTGQLYF. The DNA read from the CDR3 is TGTGCCAGCAGCCAAGGACAGAACACCGGGCAGCTCTAC. Based on the CDR3 plus reference TRBV2 and TRBJ2-2, the full variable domain is DPKIIQKPKYLVAVTGSEKILICEQYLGHNAMYWYRQSAKKPLEFMFSYSYQKLMDNQTASSRFQPQSSKKNHLDLQITALKPDDSATYFCASSQGQNTGQLYFGEGSKLTVL.

This clone was recorded a few times. Mouse names are used for the genes. Partial CDR3 DNA: TGTGCCAGCTCTCTCGACTGGGAACAGTAC. It encodes CASSLDWEQY. The complete CDR3 sequence is CASSLDWEQYF. The V and J genes are TRBV12-1 and TRBJ2-7; a possible D gene is TRBD2 (6 bases). The read ends 1 residue before the CDR3 terminus; that terminus is restored from the germline J gene. The CDR3 covers 11 residues. V was clipped by 0 bases and J by 7 bases, with 6 bases between them. The germline V gene has CDR1 SGHSN and CDR2 HYEKVE.

This clone was detected a few times. Genes and germline are mouse. The DNA ends 1 residue before the CDR3 does, and the rest of the CDR3 is filled in from the germline J gene. V and J are TRBV12-1 and TRBJ2-7, with 12 bases matching TRBD1. With 4 bases clipped from V and 7 bases from J, the junction kept 7 bases outside the gene matches. The CDR3 consists of 14 residues. Germline CDR1 and CDR2: SGHSN and HYEKVE. The CDR3 sequence is CASSPGTGGGEQYF. The part of the CDR3 DNA that was read is TGTGCCAGCTCCCCGGGGACAGGGGGCGGAGAACAGTAC.